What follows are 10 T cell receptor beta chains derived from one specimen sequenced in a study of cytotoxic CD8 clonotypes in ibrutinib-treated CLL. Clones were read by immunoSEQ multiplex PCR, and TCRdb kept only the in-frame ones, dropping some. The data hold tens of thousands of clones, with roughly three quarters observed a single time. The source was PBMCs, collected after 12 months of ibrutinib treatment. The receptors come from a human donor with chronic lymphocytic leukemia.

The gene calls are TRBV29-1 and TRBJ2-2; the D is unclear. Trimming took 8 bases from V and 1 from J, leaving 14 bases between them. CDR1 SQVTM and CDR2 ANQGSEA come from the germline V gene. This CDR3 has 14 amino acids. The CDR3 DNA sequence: TGCAGCCCTGTCCGACACGGGAACACCGGGGAGCTGTTTTTT. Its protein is CSPVRHGNTGELFF.

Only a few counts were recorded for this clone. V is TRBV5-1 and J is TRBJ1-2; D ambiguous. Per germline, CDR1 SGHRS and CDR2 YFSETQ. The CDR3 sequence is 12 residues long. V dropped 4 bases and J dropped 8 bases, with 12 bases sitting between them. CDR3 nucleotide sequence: TGCGCCAGCAGCGACCTCCGGGCAGGCTACACCTTC. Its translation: CASSDLRAGYTF.

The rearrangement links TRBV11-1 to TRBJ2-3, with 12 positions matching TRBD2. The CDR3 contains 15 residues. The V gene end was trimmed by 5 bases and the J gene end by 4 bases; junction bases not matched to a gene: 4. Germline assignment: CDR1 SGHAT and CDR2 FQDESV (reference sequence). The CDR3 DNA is TGTGCCAGCAGCAGACTAGCGGGAGTTCCAGATACGCAGTATTTT. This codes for CASSRLAGVPDTQYF. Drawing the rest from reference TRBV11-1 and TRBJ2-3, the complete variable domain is EAEVAQSPRYKITEKSQAVAFWCDPISGHATLYWYRQILGQGPELLVQFQDESVVDDSQLPKDRFSAERLKGVDSTLKIQPAELGDSAMYLCASSRLAGVPDTQYFGPGTRLTVL.

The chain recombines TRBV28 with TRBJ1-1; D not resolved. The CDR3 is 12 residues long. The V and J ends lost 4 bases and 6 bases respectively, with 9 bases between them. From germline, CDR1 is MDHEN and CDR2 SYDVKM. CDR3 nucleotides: TGTGCCAGCAGTTGGGGAAAAGCTGAAGCTTTCTTT. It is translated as CASSWGKAEAFF.

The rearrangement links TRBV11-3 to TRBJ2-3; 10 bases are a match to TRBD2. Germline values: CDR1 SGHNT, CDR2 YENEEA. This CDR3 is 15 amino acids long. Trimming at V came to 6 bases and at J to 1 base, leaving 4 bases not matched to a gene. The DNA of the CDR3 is TGTGCCAGCAGACTAGCGGGGATCCGCACAGATACGCAGTATTTT. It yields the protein CASRLAGIRTDTQYF. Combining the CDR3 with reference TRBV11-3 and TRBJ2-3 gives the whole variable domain EAGVVQSPRYKIIEKKQPVAFWCNPISGHNTLYWYLQNLGQGPELLIRYENEEAVDDSQLPKDRFSAERLKGVDSTLKIQPAELGDSAVYLCASRLAGIRTDTQYFGPGTRLTVL.

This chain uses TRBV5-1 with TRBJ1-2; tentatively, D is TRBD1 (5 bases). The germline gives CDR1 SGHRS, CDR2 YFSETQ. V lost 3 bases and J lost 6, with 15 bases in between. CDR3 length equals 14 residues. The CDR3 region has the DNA TGCGCCAGCAGCTCAGCCGGGACTGGGAATGGCTACACCTTC. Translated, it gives CASSSAGTGNGYTF.

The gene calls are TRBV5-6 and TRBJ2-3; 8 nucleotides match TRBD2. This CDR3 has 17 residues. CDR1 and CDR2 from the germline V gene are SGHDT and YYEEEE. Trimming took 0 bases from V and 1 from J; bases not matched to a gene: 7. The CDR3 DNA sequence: TGTGCCAGCAGCTTGGCCCTCGGGGGGGAAGGCACAGATACGCAGTATTTT. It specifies CASSLALGGEGTDTQYF.

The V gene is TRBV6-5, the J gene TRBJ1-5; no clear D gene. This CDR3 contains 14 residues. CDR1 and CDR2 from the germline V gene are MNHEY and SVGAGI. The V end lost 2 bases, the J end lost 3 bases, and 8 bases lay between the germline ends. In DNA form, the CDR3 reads TGTGCCAGCAGTTACAATCACCCCAATCAGCCCCAGCATTTT. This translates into CASSYNHPNQPQHF.

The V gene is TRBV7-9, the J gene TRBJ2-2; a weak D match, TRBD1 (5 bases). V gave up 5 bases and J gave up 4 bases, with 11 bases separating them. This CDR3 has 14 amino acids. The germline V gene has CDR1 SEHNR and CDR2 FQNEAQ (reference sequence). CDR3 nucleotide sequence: TGTGCCAGCAGCCCCGACAGAGCCACCGGGGAGCTGTTTTTT. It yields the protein CASSPDRATGELFF.

Here the CDR3 reads CASSRSAGDTYNEQFF. In DNA form, the CDR3 reads TGTGCCAGCAGCAGAAGCGCGGGAGACACCTACAATGAGCAGTTCTTC. V and J are TRBV4-2 and TRBJ2-1; TRBD2 aligns across 7 bases. Germline V gene lookup returns CDR1 LGHNA and CDR2 YNFKEQ. This CDR3 spans 16 amino acids. V gave up 5 bases and J gave up 2 bases; unmatched junction bases: 9.